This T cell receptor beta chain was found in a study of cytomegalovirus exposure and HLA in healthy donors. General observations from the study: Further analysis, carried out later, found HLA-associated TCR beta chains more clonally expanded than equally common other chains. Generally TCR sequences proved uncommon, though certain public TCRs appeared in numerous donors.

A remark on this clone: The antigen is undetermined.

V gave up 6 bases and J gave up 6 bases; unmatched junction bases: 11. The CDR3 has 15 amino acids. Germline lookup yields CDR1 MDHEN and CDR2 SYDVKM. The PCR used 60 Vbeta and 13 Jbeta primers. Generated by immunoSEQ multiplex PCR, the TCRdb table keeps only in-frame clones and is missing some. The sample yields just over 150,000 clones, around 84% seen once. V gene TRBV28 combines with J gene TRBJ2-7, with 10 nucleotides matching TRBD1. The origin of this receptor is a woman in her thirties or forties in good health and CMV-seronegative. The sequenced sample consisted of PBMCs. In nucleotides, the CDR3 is TGTGCCAGCAGCTCCCCCGGGACAGGGGTTCGCGAGCAGTACTTC. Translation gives CASSSPGTGVREQYF.